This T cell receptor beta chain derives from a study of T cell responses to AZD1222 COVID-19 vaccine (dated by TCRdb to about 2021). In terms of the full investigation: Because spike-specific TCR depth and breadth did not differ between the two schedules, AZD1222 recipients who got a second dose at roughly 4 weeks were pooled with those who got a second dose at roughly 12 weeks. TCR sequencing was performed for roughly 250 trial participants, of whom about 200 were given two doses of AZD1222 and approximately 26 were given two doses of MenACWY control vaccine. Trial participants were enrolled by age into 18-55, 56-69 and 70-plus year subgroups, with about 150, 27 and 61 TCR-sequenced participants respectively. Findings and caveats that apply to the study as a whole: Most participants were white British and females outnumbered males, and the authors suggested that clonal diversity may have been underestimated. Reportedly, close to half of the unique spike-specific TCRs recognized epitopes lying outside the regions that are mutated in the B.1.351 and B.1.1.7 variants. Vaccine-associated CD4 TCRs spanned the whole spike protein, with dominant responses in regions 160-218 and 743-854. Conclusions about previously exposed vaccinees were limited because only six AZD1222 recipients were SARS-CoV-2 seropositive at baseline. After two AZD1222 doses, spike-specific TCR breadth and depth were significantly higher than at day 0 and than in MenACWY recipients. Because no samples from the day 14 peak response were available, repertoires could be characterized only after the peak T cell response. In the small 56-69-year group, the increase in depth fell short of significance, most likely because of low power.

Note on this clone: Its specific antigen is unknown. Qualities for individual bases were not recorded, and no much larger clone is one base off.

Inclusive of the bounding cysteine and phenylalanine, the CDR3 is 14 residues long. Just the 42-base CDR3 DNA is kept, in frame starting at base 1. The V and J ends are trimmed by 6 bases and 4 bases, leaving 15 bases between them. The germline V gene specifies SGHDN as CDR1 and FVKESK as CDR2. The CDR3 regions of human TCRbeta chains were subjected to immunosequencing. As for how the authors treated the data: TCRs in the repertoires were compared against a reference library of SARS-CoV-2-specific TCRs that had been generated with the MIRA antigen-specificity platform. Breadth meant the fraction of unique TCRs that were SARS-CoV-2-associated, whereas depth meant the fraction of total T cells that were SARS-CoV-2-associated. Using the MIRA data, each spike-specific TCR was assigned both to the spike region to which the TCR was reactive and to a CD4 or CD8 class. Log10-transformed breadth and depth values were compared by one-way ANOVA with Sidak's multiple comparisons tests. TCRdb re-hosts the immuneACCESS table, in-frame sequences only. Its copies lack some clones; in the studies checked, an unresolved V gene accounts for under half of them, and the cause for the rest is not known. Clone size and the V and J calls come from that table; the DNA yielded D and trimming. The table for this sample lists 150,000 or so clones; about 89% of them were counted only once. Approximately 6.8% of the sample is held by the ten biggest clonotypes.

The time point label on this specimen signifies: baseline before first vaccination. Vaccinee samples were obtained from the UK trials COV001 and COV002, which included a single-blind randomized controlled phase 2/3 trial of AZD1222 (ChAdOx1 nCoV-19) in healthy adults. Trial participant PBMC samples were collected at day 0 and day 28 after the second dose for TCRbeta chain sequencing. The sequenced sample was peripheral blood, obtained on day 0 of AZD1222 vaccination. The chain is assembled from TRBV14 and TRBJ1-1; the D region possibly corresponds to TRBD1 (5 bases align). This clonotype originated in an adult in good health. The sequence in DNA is TGTGCCAGCAGGCAGAGGGGCGGAGGCACTGAAGCTTTCTTT. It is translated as CASRQRGGGTEAFF.